This T cell receptor beta chain is drawn from a study of control samples from healthy donors and cancer patients. V was clipped by 2 bases and J by 8 bases, with 19 bases between them. This CDR3 has 15 amino acids. Germline values: CDR1 SGHRS, CDR2 YFSETQ. The data were produced by immunoSEQ multiplex PCR, yet TCRdb's version contains in-frame clones alone and is incomplete. The table lists fewer than 500,000 clones, more than 80% of them singletons. The sample taken for sequencing was PBMCs. The genes are TRBV5-1 and TRBJ1-2; tentative D call: TRBD1 (5 bases). The sequence came from a middle-aged man with head and neck cancer. The CDR3, as DNA: TGCGCCAGCAGCTTTGGTGACAGCCGAAGGGACGGCTACACCTTC. This codes for CASSFGDSRRDGYTF.